The clone carrying this T cell receptor (beta chain) was seen once. This sample is drawn from a study of blood T cell repertoires in COVID-19. Overall study context: There were acute and convalescent COVID-19 samples, and they came from the United States, Italy and Spain.

This CDR3 comprises 13 residues. CDR1 SGHDT and CDR2 YYEEEE come from the germline V gene. Between the trimmed V and J ends, which lost 2 bases and 8 bases, there was a span of 10 bases. The repertoire was sequenced with immunoSEQ multiplex PCR; TCRdb's copy has only in-frame clones and lacks some. Among some 210,000 clones, about 81% were seen once, and the ten largest hold around 9%. The chain couples TRBV5-6 to TRBJ1-4; D is possibly TRBD1 (5 bases). The material sequenced was PBMCs or T cells enriched from blood (not recorded which). The receptor was derived from a man in his forties or fifties who had recovered from COVID-19. CDR3 loop: CASSFGGTEKLFF. The CDR3 DNA is TGTGCCAGCAGCTTCGGCGGGACCGAAAAACTGTTTTTT.